This T cell receptor (beta chain) comes out of a study of shared clonotypes between healthy human individuals. Study details: The donors, two women and a few men, were aged 18 to 49.

Germline CDR1 reads GTSNPN; CDR2 reads SVGIG (reference sequence). V lost 7 bases and J 2 bases, leaving 12 bases between the germline ends. The CDR3 runs 13 residues. The repertoire was sequenced with immunoSEQ multiplex PCR; TCRdb's copy has only in-frame clones and lacks some. Of 2,500,000 or so clones in the sample, just over 90% were seen once. This TCR was sampled from a man aged 18-30 years in good health. Specimen: naive CD4+ T cells sorted from blood. Described subset: CD45RA+ positively selected. The J gene is TRBJ2-1, the V gene TRBV30, with a tentative D call TRBD2 (6 bases). As DNA, the CDR3 is TGTGCCTTATACGGCGGGGCCTACAATGAGCAGTTCTTC. The encoded protein is CALYGGAYNEQFF.